This is a list of T cell receptor beta chains from one sample in a study of identical twins. TCRdb re-analysed the 5' RACE reads in MiXCR, keeping a single row per CDR3 protein. The sample consists of about 660,000 distinct CDR3 sequences, under 9% of them appearing once. These data were likewise used in another study, on yellow fever vaccine responses in identical twins.

The source material was PBMCs. These receptors were taken from a woman aged 18-29 years in good health. Each CDR3 is given with its conserved first and last residue. D genes are given only for firm matches. Rows may omit the clone size; those that give it use once, few, many or a size class.

D gene	V gene	J gene	clone size	CDR3 DNA	CDR3 protein
-	TRBV6-2/TRBV6-3	TRBJ2-7	-	TGTGCCAGCAGTTTTATAACCTACGAGCAGTACTTC	CASSFITYEQYF
TRBD1	TRBV12-3/TRBV12-4	TRBJ1-6	few	TGTGCCAGCAGTTTACGACAGGGATTCTGGTCACCCCTCCACTTT	CASSLRQGFWSPLHF
TRBD1	TRBV20-1	TRBJ2-2	many	TGCAGTGCTAGACCTTCCGCGACAGGGGTAGCCGGGGAGCTGTTTTTT	CSARPSATGVAGELFF
-	TRBV9	TRBJ1-2	many	TGTGCCAGCAGCGTAGGGGGGAATGGCTACACCTTC	CASSVGGNGYTF
-	TRBV28	TRBJ1-5	many	TGTGCCAGCAGTTTGGCCAGGTTATCAGCCCAGCATTTT	CASSLARLSAQHF
-	TRBV7-9	TRBJ2-7	-	TGTGCCAGCAGCCTTCGCCAGGTCCACGAGCAGTACTTC	CASSLRQVHEQYF
TRBD1	TRBV29-1	TRBJ1-2	many	TGCAGCGTCGTGTCAGGGGGCGCAGGCTACACCTTC	CSVVSGGAGYTF
TRBD1	TRBV29-1	TRBJ2-7	few	TGCAGCGTTGAGGACAGGGGCGATGCCTACGAGCAGTACTTC	CSVEDRGDAYEQYF
-	TRBV5-1	TRBJ2-2	few	TGCGCCAGCAGCTTGGGTCCAAGAAACACCGGGGAGCTGTTTTTT	CASSLGPRNTGELFF
-	TRBV20-1	TRBJ2-1	-	TGCAGTGCTAGAGCCAGGACTAATGAGCAGTTCTTC	CSARARTNEQFF
-	TRBV3-1	TRBJ2-7	few	TGTGCCAGCAGCCAAGGATCCTCTACCTACGAGCAGTACTTC	CASSQGSSTYEQYF
TRBD2	TRBV4-1	TRBJ2-1	few	TGCGCCAGCACCCCGGGGGGTCTATCCTACAATGAGCAGTTCTTC	CASTPGGLSYNEQFF
-	TRBV15	TRBJ2-5	many	TGTGCCACCAGCAGAGACGCGGAGAAACAAGAGACCCAGTACTTC	CATSRDAEKQETQYF
-	TRBV27	TRBJ2-7	few	TGTGCCAGCAGTTTTGCACCGGTAGGCTACGAGCAGTACTTC	CASSFAPVGYEQYF
-	TRBV27	TRBJ2-2	few	TGTGCCAGCGCAAACATCTCTCCTCAGAACACCGGGGAGCTGTTTTTT	CASANISPQNTGELFF
-	TRBV7-9	TRBJ2-5	few	TGTGCCAGCAGTTCTGAGAAGGACAGCCAAGAGACCCAGTACTTC	CASSSEKDSQETQYF
TRBD2	TRBV4-2	TRBJ2-1	-	TGTGCCAGCAGCCCTCTAGCGGGGGAGAATAATGAGCAGTTCTTC	CASSPLAGENNEQFF
-	TRBV5-1	TRBJ2-7	many	TGCGCCAGCAGCTTGGCCCCCGGGAACGAGCAGTACTTC	CASSLAPGNEQYF
-	TRBV7-2	TRBJ2-7	many	TGTGCCAGCAGCTTAGACTCCCACGAGCAGTACTTC	CASSLDSHEQYF
-	TRBV2	TRBJ2-5	few	TGTGCCAGCAGTGAAACGGCAGGGTGGGAAAAGGAGACCCAGTACTTC	CASSETAGWEKETQYF
-	TRBV7-2	TRBJ2-7	-	TGTGCCAGCAGCTTAGGGGAACCGACGGAGCAGTACTTC	CASSLGEPTEQYF
-	TRBV5-1	TRBJ2-7	-	TGCGCCAGCAGCTTGCCCCGGTTAGAGGCGAACGAGCAGTACTTC	CASSLPRLEANEQYF
-	TRBV6-2/TRBV6-3	TRBJ2-7	-	TGTGCCAGCAGGGAACGGCGCGTTACCTACGAGCAGTACTTC	CASRERRVTYEQYF
TRBD2	TRBV7-9	TRBJ2-1	few	TGTGCCAGCAGCCCCCTTAGCGGGAGGTTTTACAATGAGCAGTTCTTC	CASSPLSGRFYNEQFF
-	TRBV2	TRBJ1-4	-	TGTGCCAGCCACCCCACGGCCCTTACTAATGAAAAACTGTTTTTT	CASHPTALTNEKLFF
TRBD1	TRBV12-3/TRBV12-4	TRBJ1-2	many	TGTGCCAGCAGCCTAAGGACTACAGGGGGCGGAGATGGCTACACCTTC	CASSLRTTGGGDGYTF
-	TRBV2	TRBJ2-4	-	TGTGCCAGCAGTGACCTGGGGGACCTAAACATTCAGTACTTC	CASSDLGDLNIQYF
TRBD2	TRBV29-1	TRBJ2-2	-	TGCAGCGTTGGTCCGGGGGGGCTGAACACCGGGGAGCTGTTTTTT	CSVGPGGLNTGELFF
TRBD2	TRBV5-1	TRBJ2-1	many	TGCGCCAGCAGCTTGGGACTAGCGGTTGACTACAATGAGCAGTTCTTC	CASSLGLAVDYNEQFF
-	TRBV4-2	TRBJ2-5	-	TGTGCCAGCAGCCAAGCGAGGACAAGGAAACAAGAGACCCAGTACTTC	CASSQARTRKQETQYF
-	TRBV27	TRBJ2-7	few	TGTGCCAGCAGTTTGGAGGGTACAATCTACGAGCAGTACTTC	CASSLEGTIYEQYF
-	TRBV28	TRBJ2-3	-	TGTGCCAGCACCCGCACATTTCCTTACACAGATACGCAGTATTTT	CASTRTFPYTDTQYF
-	TRBV4-1	TRBJ2-7	-	TGCGCCAGCAGCCAAGAGTGGACGAGCGAGCAGTACTTC	CASSQEWTSEQYF
TRBD1	TRBV29-1	TRBJ2-7	-	TGCAGCGTTGAAAAGGGACAGGGCTACGAGCAGTACTTC	CSVEKGQGYEQYF
TRBD1	TRBV27	TRBJ2-7	-	TGTGCCAGCAGTTTACTACAGGGGAGAGTATCCTACGAGCAGTACTTC	CASSLLQGRVSYEQYF
-	TRBV2	TRBJ2-2	-	TGTGCCAGCAGTGGAACAGGGTGGACCGGGGAGCTGTTTTTT	CASSGTGWTGELFF
-	TRBV7-9	TRBJ2-7	-	TGTGCCAGCAGCCCCGACAGTCACGAGCAGTACTTC	CASSPDSHEQYF
-	TRBV9	TRBJ2-2	few	TGTGCCAGCAAAAACGCGAACACCGGGGAGCTGTTTTTT	CASKNANTGELFF
-	TRBV7-2	TRBJ2-2	-	TGTGCCAGCAGCCCTCCGCTAGAAGAGAACACCGGGGAGCTGTTTTTT	CASSPPLEENTGELFF
TRBD2	TRBV15	TRBJ2-1	-	TGTGCCACCAGCGGAGGGACTAGCTCCTACAATGAGCAGTTCTTC	CATSGGTSSYNEQFF
TRBD1	TRBV11-2	TRBJ2-5	-	TGTGCCAGCAGCTTTACAGGGGCCATGGGGACCCAGTACTTC	CASSFTGAMGTQYF
TRBD2	TRBV11-2	TRBJ2-3	-	TGTGCCAGCAGCTTAGCTGGGACTAGCGGAGCCACAGATACGCAGTATTTT	CASSLAGTSGATDTQYF
-	TRBV7-2	TRBJ2-2	many	TGTGCCAGCAGCTTAGCCCGGACTGCTGCCTGGGAGCTGTTTTTT	CASSLARTAAWELFF
-	TRBV19	TRBJ2-6	-	TGTGCCAGTAGTATGGGAGGCAGAACGGGGGCCAACGTCCTGACTTTC	CASSMGGRTGANVLTF
-	TRBV9	TRBJ2-7	few	TGTGCCAGCAGCGTAGGCAGGCCACCCTACGAGCAGTACTTC	CASSVGRPPYEQYF
TRBD2	TRBV29-1	TRBJ2-2	-	TGCAGCGTCCAGGGACTAGCGGGACTCGAGGTCACCGGGGAGCTGTTTTTT	CSVQGLAGLEVTGELFF
-	TRBV9	TRBJ2-1	few	TGTGCCAGCAGCGTACGCGGGGACTCCTACAATGAGCAGTTCTTC	CASSVRGDSYNEQFF
-	TRBV20-1	TRBJ2-1	many	TGCAGTGCTAGAGATGTTAAGACGGGGGCAGATGGCAATGAGCAGTTCTTC	CSARDVKTGADGNEQFF
TRBD1	TRBV7-9	TRBJ2-2	few	TGTGCCAGCAGCATCGGGACAGGGGGCACCGGGGAGCTGTTTTTT	CASSIGTGGTGELFF
-	TRBV23-1	TRBJ2-1	once	TGCGCCAGCAGTCAATCATGTCGGCAGGGGTGGTCCTACAATGAGCAGTTCTTC	CASSQSCRQGWSYNEQFF
-	TRBV7-9	TRBJ1-1	-	TGTGCCAGCAGCTTACAGGGGAAGGCTGAAGCTTTCTTT	CASSLQGKAEAFF
TRBD2	TRBV20-1	TRBJ2-1	few	TGCAGTGCTTATAGCGGGAGGGACTCCTACAATGAGCAGTTCTTC	CSAYSGRDSYNEQFF
-	TRBV6-5	TRBJ1-1	-	TGTGCCAGCAGTTACTCGGATACCACCAGTTTTAACACTGAAGCTTTCTTT	CASSYSDTTSFNTEAFF
TRBD2	TRBV15	TRBJ2-3	few	TGTGCCACCAGCACAACAACTAGCGGGGGGGCGGATACGCAGTATTTT	CATSTTTSGGADTQYF
-	TRBV20-1	TRBJ2-1	few	TGCAGTGCTAGAGATGGAACCGGGGCATCCTCCTACAATGAGCAGTTCTTC	CSARDGTGASSYNEQFF
-	TRBV9	TRBJ1-1	-	TGTGCCAGCAGCGTAGGCCCCACGCCAACTGAAGCTTTCTTT	CASSVGPTPTEAFF
-	TRBV6-4	TRBJ1-5	-	TGTGCCAGCAGTGCCGAAGGCAGTGACAATCAGCCCCAGCATTTT	CASSAEGSDNQPQHF
TRBD2	TRBV9	TRBJ2-1	-	TGTGCCAGCAGCGTAGTGGGGCGGGGGGACCACAATGAGCAGTTCTTC	CASSVVGRGDHNEQFF